Each of the 18 T cell receptor beta chains below was sequenced from the same sample in a study of cytomegalovirus exposure and HLA in healthy donors. Amplification used 60 Vbeta primers and 13 Jbeta primers. Clones were read by immunoSEQ multiplex PCR, and TCRdb kept only the in-frame ones, dropping some. The sample carries about 230,000 clones, about 89% recorded once. The sample comprised PBMCs. These receptors came from a young woman in good health and CMV-seronegative.

This clone was recorded a few times. This chain connects TRBV2 to TRBJ2-1, with 11 bases that match TRBD1. CDR1 and CDR2 (germline): SNHLY, FYNNEI. The CDR3 extends over 17 amino acids. The ends lost 6 bases at V and 2 bases at J; junction bases unmatched: 9. CDR3 DNA: TGTGCCAGCAGGGACAGGGGGCGGCTAGCTGCCTACAATGAGCAGTTCTTC. This translates into CASRDRGRLAAYNEQFF.

The rearrangement links TRBV7-2 to TRBJ1-2; the D is unclear. The V end lost 8 bases, the J end lost 0 bases, and 16 bases lay between the germline ends. CDR3 length: 15 amino acids. In germline, CDR1 is SGHTA, CDR2 FQGNSA. The CDR3, as DNA: TGTGCCAGCCGTCATAGTGAATTAGCTAACTATGGCTACACCTTC. Translation gives CASRHSELANYGYTF.

The chain recombines TRBV4-1 with TRBJ2-7; TRBD2 matches at 14 bases. CDR3 length equals 15 residues. Looked up from germline, CDR1 is MGHRA and CDR2 is YSYEKL. V was pared by 4 bases and J by 4 bases, with 3 bases of the junction left unmatched. CDR3 sequence reads: CASSRRTSGGYEQYF. DNA for the CDR3: TGCGCCAGCAGCCGCCGGACTAGCGGGGGGTACGAGCAGTACTTC.

The J gene is TRBJ2-7, the V gene TRBV7-2, with 14 bases matching TRBD2. The J segment lost 6 bases and the V segment lost 5 bases, leaving 15 bases of the junction unmatched. In germline, CDR1 is SGHTA, CDR2 FQGNSA. The CDR3 spans 18 residues. In DNA form, the CDR3 reads TGTGCCAGCAGCCGTCGAGCACCGGGACTAGCGGGAGTCCCCGAGCAGTACTTC. Translated, it gives CASSRRAPGLAGVPEQYF.

The table lists this clone with a few counts. The chain couples TRBV19 to TRBJ2-3, with no clear D. From germline, CDR1 is LNHDA and CDR2 SQIVND (reference sequence). CDR3 length: 13 amino acids. V dropped 2 bases and J dropped 2 bases, with 5 bases sitting between them. The CDR3 loop reads CASSIQITDTQYF. As DNA, the CDR3 is TGTGCCAGTAGTATACAAATCACAGATACGCAGTATTTT.

This clone showed up just once. The rearrangement joins TRBV11-2 to TRBJ2-2; D unclear. Germline V gives CDR1 SGHAT, CDR2 FQNNGV. This CDR3 has 15 amino acids. The V end lost 1 base, the J end lost 5 bases, and 11 bases lay between the germline ends. The CDR3 region has the DNA TGTGCCAGCAGCTTAGCGACTCCCGTTACCGGGGAGCTGTTTTTT. This encodes CASSLATPVTGELFF.

This sequence joins TRBV27 and TRBJ1-4; no reliable D call. CDR1 MNHEY and CDR2 SMNVEV come from the germline V gene (reference sequence). CDR3 length: 15 amino acids. The ends were cut back, 4 bases at V and 0 bases at J, with 9 bases in the middle. The CDR3 nucleotides read TGTGCCAGCAGTTCCCACTCTGCAACTAATGAAAAACTGTTTTTT. It codes for CASSSHSATNEKLFF.

The rearrangement uses TRBV7-8 and TRBJ2-2; D is perhaps TRBD1 (6 bases). The CDR3 has 12 amino acids. V was pared by 5 bases and J by 7 bases, with 8 bases between. Germline assignment: CDR1 SGHVS and CDR2 FQNEAQ. The CDR3 loop is CASSNRVGELFF. The DNA of the CDR3 is TGTGCCAGCAGCAACAGGGTCGGGGAGCTGTTTTTT.

J is TRBJ1-4 and V is TRBV7-2, with D unclear. V was pared by 5 bases and J by 8 bases, with 9 bases between. This CDR3 has 12 amino acids. Germline loops: CDR1 SGHTA, CDR2 FQGNSA. The CDR3 sequence is CASSNRGEKLFF. The CDR3 coding sequence is TGTGCCAGCAGCAACCGTGGCGAAAAACTGTTTTTT.

The rearrangement links TRBV19 to TRBJ2-7; D perhaps matches TRBD2 (7 bases). Trimming removed 5 bases from V and 4 bases from J, with 18 bases in between. In germline, CDR1 is LNHDA, CDR2 SQIVND (reference sequence). The CDR3 length is 15 residues. CDR3 sequence reads: CASSWGRGGAYEQYF. As DNA, the CDR3 is TGTGCCAGTAGTTGGGGTCGTGGGGGGGCTTACGAGCAGTACTTC.

The V and J genes are TRBV11-2 and TRBJ1-1, with a tentative D call TRBD1 (5 bases). Germline CDR1 SGHAT, CDR2 FQNNGV. The CDR3 length is 14 residues. Trimming removed 6 bases from V and 6 bases from J, with 17 bases in between. The CDR3 region has the DNA TGTGCCAGCAGGCCCTGGGGCGGCCCCCCTGAAGCTTTCTTT. It yields the protein CASRPWGGPPEAFF.

V and J are TRBV10-3 and TRBJ1-5; 10 bases are shared with TRBD1. The trim removed 6 bases at V and 7 bases at J, leaving 6 bases unmatched. The CDR3 is 14 amino acids. CDR1 is ENHRY and CDR2 is SYGVKD in the germline V gene. This CDR3 reads CAISPGTGVQPQHF. CDR3 coding DNA: TGTGCCATCAGCCCCGGGACAGGGGTGCAGCCCCAGCATTTT.

J is TRBJ1-3 and V is TRBV19; D unclear. Trimming took 10 bases from V and 4 from J, leaving 14 bases between them. The CDR3 has 13 residues. Germline CDR1 reads LNHDA; CDR2 reads SQIVND (reference sequence). The CDR3 is CATGEGSGNTIYF. The CDR3 nucleotides read TGTGCCACGGGTGAGGGCTCGGGAAACACCATATATTTT.

The rearrangement links TRBV5-1 to TRBJ2-2, with TRBD2 identical over 12 bases. This CDR3 comprises 15 residues. J gave up 6 bases and V 4 bases, and 4 bases lay outside the gene matches. The germline gives CDR1 SGHRS, CDR2 YFSETQ. The CDR3 nucleotides read TGCGCCAGCAGCCCACTAGCGGGGGGACCCGGGGAGCTGTTTTTT. Translated, it gives CASSPLAGGPGELFF.

The rearrangement links TRBV7-8 to TRBJ2-7; the match to TRBD1 covers 7 bases. The J segment lost 4 bases and the V segment lost 5 bases, leaving 14 bases of the junction unmatched. CDR1 and CDR2 from the germline V gene are SGHVS and FQNEAQ. The CDR3 is 16 amino acids. CDR3 nucleotide sequence: TGTGCCAGCAGCCTCATTGTGGGGGACAGTGGATACGAGCAGTACTTC. Translating gives CASSLIVGDSGYEQYF.

J is TRBJ1-2 and V is TRBV9; D possibly corresponds to TRBD1 (6 bases). This CDR3 has 15 amino acids. Germline CDR1 reads SGDLS; CDR2 reads YYNGEE. V shed 3 bases and J shed 4 bases, with 16 bases lying between them. The CDR3 DNA is TGTGCCAGCAGCGAAAGGGGTTTCAGGGGCTATGGCTACACCTTC. It translates to CASSERGFRGYGYTF.

This clone was seen once. At one of its ends the junction is not consistent with the germline gene, which may arise from a read error. The chain combines TRBV7-9 with TRBJ1-1; D remains ambiguous. CDR3 size: 11 residues. From germline, CDR1 is SEHNR and CDR2 FQNEAQ (reference sequence). For the CDR3, the DNA is TGTTCCAGCAGCCCCGGGATAGAAGCTTTCTTT. Its translation is CSSSPGIEAFF.

This clone was seen just once. The rearrangement links TRBV7-9 to TRBJ2-1; 8 bases align to TRBD2. There are 14 residues in the CDR3. CDR1 is SEHNR, CDR2 FQNEAQ, per germline (reference sequence). V shed 1 base and J 10 bases; nucleotides not matched to a gene: 6. The CDR3 spells CASSLVGRAGEQFF. CDR3 sequence (DNA): TGTGCCAGCAGCTTAGTCGGGAGGGCCGGCGAGCAGTTCTTC.